The T cell receptor beta chain described here comes from a study of cytomegalovirus exposure and HLA in healthy donors. In the PCR, 60 Vbeta and 13 Jbeta primers were used. Source study methods: Counted up in a later analysis, unique TCR beta chains came to approximately 83 million, with some 11 million shared. TCRdb's copy holds only in-frame clones and misses some; the assay was immunoSEQ multiplex PCR. D and trimming were read from the DNA, whereas the V and J calls and clone size are those reported in that table. The data show about 160,000 clones, over 75% seen once. Whole-study results and caveats: For most TCR beta V segments, an earlier analysis put the productive rate at about 87% or about 30% of the time. The study reported that TCR beta sequences accurately predicted HLA-A and HLA-B alleles in most subjects.

Concerning this clone itself: Its antigen is as yet unknown.

The CDR3 runs 13 residues. Germline CDR1 is SGHRS and CDR2 is YFSETQ. V was shortened by 5 bases and J by 5 bases, with 13 bases between the two germline ends. The origin of this receptor is a middle-aged man in good health and CMV-seronegative. V and J are TRBV5-1 and TRBJ2-5; D might be TRBD1 (6 bases). The sequencing input was PBMCs. The DNA of the CDR3 is TGCGCCAGCAGTGCAGGGGTCACGGAGACCCAGTACTTC. It specifies CASSAGVTETQYF.